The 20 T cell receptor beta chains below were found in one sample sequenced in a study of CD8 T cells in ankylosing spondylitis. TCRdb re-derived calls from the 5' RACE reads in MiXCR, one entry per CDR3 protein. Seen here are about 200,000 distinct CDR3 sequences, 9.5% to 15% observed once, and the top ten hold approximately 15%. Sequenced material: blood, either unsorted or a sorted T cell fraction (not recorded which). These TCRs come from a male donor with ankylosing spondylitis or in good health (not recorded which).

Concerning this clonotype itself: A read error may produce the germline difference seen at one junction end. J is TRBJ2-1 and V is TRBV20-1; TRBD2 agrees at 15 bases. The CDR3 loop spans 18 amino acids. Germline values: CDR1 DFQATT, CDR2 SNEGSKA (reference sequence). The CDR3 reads CCARVGLAGGGSYNEQFF. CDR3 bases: TGCTGTGCTAGAGTGGGACTAGCGGGGGGTGGCTCCTACAATGAGCAGTTCTTC.

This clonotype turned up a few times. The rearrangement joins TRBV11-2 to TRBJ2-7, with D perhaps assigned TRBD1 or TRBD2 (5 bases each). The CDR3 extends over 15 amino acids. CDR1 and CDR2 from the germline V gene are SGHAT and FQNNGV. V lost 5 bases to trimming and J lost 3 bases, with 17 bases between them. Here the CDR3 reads CASSLSSGSGYEQYF. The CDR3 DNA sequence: TGTGCCAGCAGCCTTTCTTCAGGGAGTGGCTACGAGCAGTACTTC.

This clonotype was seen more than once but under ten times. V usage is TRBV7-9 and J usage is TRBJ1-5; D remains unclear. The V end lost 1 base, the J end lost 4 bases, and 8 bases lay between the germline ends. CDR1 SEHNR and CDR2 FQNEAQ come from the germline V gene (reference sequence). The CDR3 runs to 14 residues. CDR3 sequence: CASSLGVGNQPQHF. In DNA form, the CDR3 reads TGTGCCAGCAGCTTAGGGGTAGGAAATCAGCCCCAGCATTTT.

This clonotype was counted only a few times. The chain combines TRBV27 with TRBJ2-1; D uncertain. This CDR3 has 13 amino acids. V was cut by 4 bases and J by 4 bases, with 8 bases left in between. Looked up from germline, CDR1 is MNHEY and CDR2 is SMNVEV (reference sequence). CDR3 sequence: CASSWSRYNEQFF. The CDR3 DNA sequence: TGTGCCAGCAGTTGGTCCCGGTACAATGAGCAGTTCTTC.

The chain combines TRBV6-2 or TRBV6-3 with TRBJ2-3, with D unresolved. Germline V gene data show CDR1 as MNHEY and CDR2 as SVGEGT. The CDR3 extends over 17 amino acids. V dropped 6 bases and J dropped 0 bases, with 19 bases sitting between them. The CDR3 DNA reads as TGTGCCAGCAGCCCCTATGGAGACGGCTTTAGCACAGATACGCAGTATTTT. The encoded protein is CASSPYGDGFSTDTQYF.

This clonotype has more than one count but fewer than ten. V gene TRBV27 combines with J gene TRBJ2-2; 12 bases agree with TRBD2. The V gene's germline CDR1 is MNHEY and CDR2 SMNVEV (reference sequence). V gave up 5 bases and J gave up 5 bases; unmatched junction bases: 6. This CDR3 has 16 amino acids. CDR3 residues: CASSGSGTSGTGELFF. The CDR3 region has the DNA TGTGCCAGCAGTGGTTCCGGGACTAGCGGGACCGGGGAGCTGTTTTTT.

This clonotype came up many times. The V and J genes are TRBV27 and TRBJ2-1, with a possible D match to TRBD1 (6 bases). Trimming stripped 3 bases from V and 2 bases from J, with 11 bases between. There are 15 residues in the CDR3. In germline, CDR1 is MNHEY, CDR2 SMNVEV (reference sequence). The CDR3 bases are TGTGCCAGCAGTTTGGGCAGGGGTCCCTACAATGAGCAGTTCTTC. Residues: CASSLGRGPYNEQFF.

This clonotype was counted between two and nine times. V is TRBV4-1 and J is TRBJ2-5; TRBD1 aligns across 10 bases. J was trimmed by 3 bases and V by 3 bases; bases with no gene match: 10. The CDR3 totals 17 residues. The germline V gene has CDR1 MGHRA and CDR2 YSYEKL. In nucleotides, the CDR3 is TGCGCCAGCAGCCACCCTTCGGACAGGGGGGGGGAAGAGACCCAGTACTTC. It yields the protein CASSHPSDRGGEETQYF.

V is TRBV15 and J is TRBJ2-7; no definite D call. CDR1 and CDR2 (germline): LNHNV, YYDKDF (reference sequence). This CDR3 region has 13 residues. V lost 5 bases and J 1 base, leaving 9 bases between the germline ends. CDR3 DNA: TGTGCCACCAGCCTTCCAGGTTCCTACGAGCAGTACTTC. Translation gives CATSLPGSYEQYF.

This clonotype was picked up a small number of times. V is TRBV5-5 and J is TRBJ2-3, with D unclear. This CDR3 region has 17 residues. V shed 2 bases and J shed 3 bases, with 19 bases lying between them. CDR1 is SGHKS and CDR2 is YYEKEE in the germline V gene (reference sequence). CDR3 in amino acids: CASSLEGQAFPTDTQYF. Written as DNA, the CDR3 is TGTGCCAGCAGCTTAGAAGGCCAGGCGTTCCCGACAGATACGCAGTATTTT. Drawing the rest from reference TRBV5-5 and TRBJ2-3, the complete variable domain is DAGVTQSPTHLIKTRGQQVTLRCSPISGHKSVSWYQQVLGQGPQFIFQYYEKEERGRGNFPDRFSARQFPNYSSELNVNALLLGDSALYLCASSLEGQAFPTDTQYFGPGTRLTVL.

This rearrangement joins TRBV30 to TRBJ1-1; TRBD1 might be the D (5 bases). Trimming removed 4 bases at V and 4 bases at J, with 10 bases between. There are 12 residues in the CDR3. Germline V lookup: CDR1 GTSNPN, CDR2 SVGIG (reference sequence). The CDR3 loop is CAWNGGGTEAFF. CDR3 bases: TGTGCCTGGAATGGGGGAGGCACTGAAGCTTTCTTT.

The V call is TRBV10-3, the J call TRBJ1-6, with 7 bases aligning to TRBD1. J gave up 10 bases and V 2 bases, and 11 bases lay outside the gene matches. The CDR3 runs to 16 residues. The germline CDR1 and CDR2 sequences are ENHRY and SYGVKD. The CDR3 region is CAISEVETGLRSPLHF. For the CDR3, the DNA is TGTGCCATCAGTGAGGTTGAGACAGGGCTTCGGTCACCCCTCCACTTT.

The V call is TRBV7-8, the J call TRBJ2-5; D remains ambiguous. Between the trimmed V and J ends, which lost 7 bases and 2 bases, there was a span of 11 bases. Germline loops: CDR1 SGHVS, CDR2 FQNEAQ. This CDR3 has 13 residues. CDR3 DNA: TGTGCCAGCAACTCTATTGTACAAGAGACCCAGTACTTC. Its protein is CASNSIVQETQYF.

CDR3 loop: CASSLRQETQYF. The CDR3 DNA is TGCGCCAGCAGCCTCAGACAAGAGACCCAGTACTTC. The rearrangement links TRBV5-1 to TRBJ2-5; D is unclear. The CDR3 has 12 amino acids. Trimming took 4 bases from V and 2 from J, leaving 6 bases between them. The V gene's germline CDR1 is SGHRS and CDR2 YFSETQ.

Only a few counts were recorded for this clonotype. Here the CDR3 reads CASVPPGGLGELFF. The CDR3 region has the DNA TGTGCCAGTGTCCCCCCGGGGGGCCTTGGGGAGCTGTTTTTT. The rearrangement joins TRBV7-9 to TRBJ2-2, with a tentative D call TRBD2 (7 bases). The length of the CDR3 is 14 residues. The germline gives CDR1 SEHNR, CDR2 FQNEAQ (reference sequence). Trimming took off 9 bases at V and 8 bases at J, with 19 bases between the two ends.

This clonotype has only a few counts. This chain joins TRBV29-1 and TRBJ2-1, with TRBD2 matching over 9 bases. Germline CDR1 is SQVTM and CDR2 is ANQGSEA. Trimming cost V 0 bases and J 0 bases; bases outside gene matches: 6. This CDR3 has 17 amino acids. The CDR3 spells CSVEDIAGAISYNEQFF. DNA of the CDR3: TGCAGCGTTGAAGATATAGCGGGGGCGATCTCCTACAATGAGCAGTTCTTC.

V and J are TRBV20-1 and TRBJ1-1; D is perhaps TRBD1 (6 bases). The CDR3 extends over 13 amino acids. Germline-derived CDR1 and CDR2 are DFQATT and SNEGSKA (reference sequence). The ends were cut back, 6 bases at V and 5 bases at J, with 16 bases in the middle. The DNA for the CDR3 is TGCAGTGCCCTACGGACAGAGCAAACTGAAGCTTTCTTT. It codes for CSALRTEQTEAFF.

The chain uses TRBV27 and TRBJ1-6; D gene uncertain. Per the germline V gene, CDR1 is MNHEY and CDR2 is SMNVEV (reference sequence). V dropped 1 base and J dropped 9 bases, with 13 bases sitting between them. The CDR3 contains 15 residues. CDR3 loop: CASSLLGGMGSPLHF. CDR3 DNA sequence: TGTGCCAGCAGTTTATTAGGCGGCATGGGTTCACCCCTCCACTTT.

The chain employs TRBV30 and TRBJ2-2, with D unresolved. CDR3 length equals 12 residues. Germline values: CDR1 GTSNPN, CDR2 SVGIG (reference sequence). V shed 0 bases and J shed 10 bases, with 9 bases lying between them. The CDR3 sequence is CAWSVVAAELFF. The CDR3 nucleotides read TGTGCCTGGAGTGTAGTAGCCGCGGAGCTGTTTTTT.

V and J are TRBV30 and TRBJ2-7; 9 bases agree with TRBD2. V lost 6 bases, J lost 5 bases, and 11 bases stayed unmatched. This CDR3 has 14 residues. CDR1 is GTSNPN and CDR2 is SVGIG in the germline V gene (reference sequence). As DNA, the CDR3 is TGTGCCTGCCAAATCCTGGGACTAGCAGACGAGCAGTACTTC. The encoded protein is CACQILGLADEQYF.